Shown below are 13 T cell receptor beta chains from a single sample sequenced in a study of regulatory dendritic cells for organ transplantation. Their antigens are not known. CFSE-labeled sorted T cells met regulatory or mature dendritic cells for 5 to 6 days. Libraries were prepared by immunoSEQ multiplex PCR; TCRdb keeps only in-frame clonotypes and omits some of them. The sample shows more than 10,000 clones, about 56% of them seen only once. Material: naive CD8+ T cells from blood cultured with dendritic cells. Subset: CD45RA+ naive T cells. These receptors were obtained from a human donor in good health.

The chain has TRBV19 and TRBJ1-2; possibly TRBD1 for D (6 bases). Germline V lookup: CDR1 LNHDA, CDR2 SQIVND (reference sequence). This CDR3 has 15 amino acids. The V gene lost 4 bases and the J gene lost 8 bases, with 20 bases spanning the gap. CDR3 sequence (DNA): TGTGCCAGTAGTACTACCGGGGGGCCCGGTGGAGGCTACACCTTC. This codes for CASSTTGGPGGGYTF.

The chain combines TRBV11-2 with TRBJ1-5; D is undetermined. The V end was cut by 2 bases, the J end by 0 bases, with 8 bases between. Germline V CDR1 and CDR2: SGHAT, FQNNGV. The CDR3 sequence is 15 residues long. DNA of the CDR3: TGTGCCAGCAGCTTAAACGGGAATAGCAATCAGCCCCAGCATTTT. Its protein product is CASSLNGNSNQPQHF.

The chain employs TRBV21-1 and TRBJ1-2; the table's D call of TRBD1 was not tested on the DNA. TRBV21-1 is reported as a pseudogene. This CDR3 is built from 17 residues. The CDR3 nucleotides read TGTGCCAGCAGCAAAGGTCCGTGGACATGTCGACTGTATGGCTACACCTTC. Translating gives CASSKGPWTCRLYGYTF.

The V call is TRBV6-5, the J call TRBJ2-5, with TRBD2 matching 9 bases. The CDR3 extends over 15 amino acids. V lost 7 bases to trimming and J lost 3 bases; unmatched junction nucleotides: 9. Germline CDR1 reads MNHEY; CDR2 reads SVGAGI. CDR3 sequence reads: CASTPLAGGKETQYF. CDR3 nucleotides: TGTGCCAGCACTCCACTTGCGGGGGGGAAAGAGACCCAGTACTTC.

The rearrangement links TRBV19 to TRBJ2-5; possibly TRBD1 for D (6 bases). The J call may not be correct, given that the DNA end is closer to TRBJ2-7. The CDR3 totals 13 residues. CDR1 and CDR2 (germline): LNHDA, SQIVND (reference sequence). CDR3 DNA sequence: TGTGCCAGTAGTGCCGGACAGTCCTACGAGCAGTACTTC. Protein sequence: CASSAGQSYEQYF.

V and J are TRBV11-2 and TRBJ1-1; 9 positions match TRBD1. The trim removed 4 bases at V and 0 bases at J, leaving 9 bases unmatched. Germline CDR1 reads SGHAT; CDR2 reads FQNNGV. The CDR3 consists of 17 residues. CDR3 in DNA: TGTGCCAGCAGCTGGTGGACAGGGGCTAGAATGAACACTGAAGCTTTCTTT. Protein product: CASSWWTGARMNTEAFF. The full variable domain, in which reference TRBV11-2 and TRBJ1-1 provide the parts outside the CDR3, is EAGVAQSPRYKIIEKRQSVAFWCNPISGHATLYWYQQILGQGPKLLIQFQNNGVVDDSQLPKDRFSAERLKGVDSTLKIQPAKLEDSAVYLCASSWWTGARMNTEAFFGQGTRLTVV.

This clone has only a few counts. The chain combines TRBV10-2 with TRBJ2-2; 16 nucleotides line up with TRBD2. The length of the CDR3 is 18 residues. CDR1 is WSHSY, CDR2 SAAADI, per germline. The J segment lost 4 bases and the V segment lost 7 bases, leaving 9 bases of the junction unmatched. CDR3 in DNA: TGCGCCAGCATTACGGGACTAGCGGGGGGGCTTATCACCGGGGAGCTGTTTTTT. Translating it yields CASITGLAGGLITGELFF.

The V and J genes are TRBV7-9 and TRBJ1-5; no reliable D call. Per the germline V gene, CDR1 is SEHNR and CDR2 is FQNEAQ (reference sequence). This CDR3 is 15 amino acids long. With 1 base removed from V and 3 bases from J, the gap between germline ends came to 10 bases. The DNA of the CDR3 is TGTGCCAGCAGCTTAGACAGAAAAATCAATCAGCCCCAGCATTTT. Translating gives CASSLDRKINQPQHF.

The chain recombines TRBV18 with TRBJ2-5, with 7 bases lining up with TRBD1. The CDR3 extends over 14 amino acids. With V trimmed by 5 bases and J by 1 base, 4 bases remained unmatched. The germline V gene encodes CDR1 KGHSH and CDR2 LQKENI. The CDR3 loop is CASSSRDSQETQYF. The CDR3 nucleotides read TGTGCCAGCTCATCCCGGGACAGCCAAGAGACCCAGTACTTC.

This clone was counted between two and nine times. Other nucleotide sequences in the sample specify the same CDR3. The chain carries TRBV6-5 and TRBJ2-5; D is ambiguous. The CDR3 is 14 amino acids. Trimming took 0 bases from V and 0 from J, leaving 5 bases between them. Germline V gives CDR1 MNHEY, CDR2 SVGAGI. CDR3 sequence reads: CASSYSEYQETQYF. CDR3 in DNA: TGTGCCAGCAGTTACTCGGAGTACCAAGAGACCCAGTACTTC.

V is TRBV12-5 and J is TRBJ1-1; D is possibly TRBD1 (6 bases). Germline values: CDR1 LGHNT, CDR2 FRNRAP. V lost 4 bases and J lost 6, with 12 bases in between. The CDR3 contains 13 residues. CDR3 loop: CASGYRTAAEAFF. Written as DNA, the CDR3 is TGTGCTAGTGGTTACAGGACAGCGGCTGAAGCTTTCTTT.

The V gene is TRBV14, the J gene TRBJ1-2, with D possibly being TRBD1 (5 bases). The germline V gene encodes CDR1 SGHDN and CDR2 FVKESK. V dropped 1 base and J dropped 4 bases, with 16 bases sitting between them. The CDR3 has 16 amino acids. In nucleotides, the CDR3 is TGTGCCAGCAGCCAAGCCCCAGGCGGACACTCCTATGGCTACACCTTC. Translating gives CASSQAPGGHSYGYTF. Drawing the rest from reference TRBV14 and TRBJ1-2, the complete variable domain is EAGVTQFPSHSVIEKGQTVTLRCDPISGHDNLYWYRRVMGKEIKFLLHFVKESKQDESGMPNNRFLAERTGGTYSTLKVQPAELEDSGVYFCASSQAPGGHSYGYTFGSGTRLTVV.

The rearrangement links TRBV5-6 to TRBJ1-1; 7 bases match TRBD1. The V and J ends lost 3 bases and 6 bases, in that order; junction bases with no gene match: 5. CDR3 length equals 13 residues. CDR1 and CDR2 from the germline V gene are SGHDT and YYEEEE. The CDR3 DNA reads TGTGCCAGCAGCTCCGGACAGGCGCCTGAAGCTTTCTTT. Translating gives CASSSGQAPEAFF.